The entry that follows covers one T cell receptor beta chain sequence. This clone was seen only a few times. The clone's antigen remains unknown. Within one base of it there is no much larger clone, and no base qualities were kept. The entire isolated RNA was reverse transcribed using the High Capacity cDNA Reverse Transcription Kit, and thus expressed TCRB transcripts were sequenced. Deep immunoSEQ sequencing was applied to naive, central memory and regulatory T cell samples, giving an average of approximately 3.8 million total reads per sample. Sorted cells were lysed in RLT buffer and RNA was extracted with DNase-treated RNeasy Micro or Mini kits, depending on cell number. Each cell subset was processed on its own to prevent cross-contamination, while patient and healthy donor samples were processed together. The immunoSEQ multiplex PCR was used to amplify TCRB sequences from cDNA, yielding 87-bp fragments that span the CDR3 region. Sequencing of the amplicons was done on the Illumina HiSeq platform. The study's own analysis went as follows. PCR bias was corrected computationally using synthetic template baselines, and reads within Hamming distance 2 were collapsed, with unmergeable singletons discarded. By aligning reads against IMGT, V, D and J genes, CDR3 length, and insertions or deletions at six rearrangement sites were assigned. Clonotype counts were normalized to sorted cell number within each subset before computing true diversity and Gini coefficients with the tcR R package. The overlap coefficient, calculated on TCRB nucleotide sequences, was used to measure repertoire sharing. As a proxy for the pre-selection repertoire, out-of-frame TCRB sequences from naive cells were analyzed. TCRdb took over this immuneACCESS table, retaining in-frame rearrangements with V and J assigned. Such tables are incomplete; in checked studies, under half of the missing clones stem from an unresolved V gene, and the remainder is unexplained. D and trimming were read from the DNA, whereas the V and J calls and clone size are those reported in that table. In all, the sample holds 600,000 to 650,000 clones, and roughly a sixth of those were seen once. The ten largest clones capture approximately 0.093% of the sample.

Each donor gave one peripheral blood draw, approximately 110 mL on average, collected into heparinised tubes. Using a panel that included CD45RO, CCR7, CD25, CD127, CD95 and CD27, naive, central memory, regulatory and stem cell-like memory CD4+ T cells were sorted on a BD FACSAria II. A purity above 95% was achieved for all sorted populations. PBMCs were isolated right away by Lymphoprep density gradient centrifugation and were stained directly, without culture. So that batch effects would be minimized, each experiment stained and sorted samples in pairs, pairing one healthy donor with one patient. V and J are truncated by 1 base and 5 bases respectively, leaving an intervening sequence of 8 bases. CDR1 and CDR2 (SGHTA, FQGNSA) derive from the germline V gene. The CDR3 runs 13 amino acids, cysteine and phenylalanine included. The kept DNA is CDR3 alone, 39 bases in frame from the first base. The entry originates in a study of beta chain features in type 1 diabetes (dated by TCRdb to the late 2010s). Background on the whole study: Patients and healthy donors did not differ in mean age, gender distribution, total cell number or subset yield. A total of about 100,000,000 sorted cells were examined across all samples, and RNA yield correlated strongly with the number of cells per subset. The study compared TCRB repertoires of sorted circulating CD4+ T cell subsets between recently diagnosed type 1 diabetes patients and matched healthy donors. Regulatory and stem cell-like memory subsets were obtained from only 8 patients and roughly eight healthy donors, while naive and central memory subsets were obtained from all 30 or so donors.

Results the study describes overall, beyond this receptor: Fewer insertions and more nucleotide deletions at VDJ recombination sites were observed in patients with type 1 diabetes, implying thymic rearrangement abnormalities. Sequencing cDNA rather than genomic DNA could over-represent highly expressing activated cells, although activation and CD3 levels did not differ between groups. Because the HLA sub-analyses included only small numbers of individuals, any influence of HLA type on TCRB rearrangement was left unresolved. PCR may preferentially amplify shorter templates, but because patient and control samples were amplified and corrected together, any resulting skew would affect both groups equally. Naive, central memory and regulatory TCRB repertoires appeared to be more similar among patients than among healthy donors. Type 1 diabetes patients showed a moderate but significant shortening of TCRB CDR3 length in all four CD4+ subsets.

The origin of this receptor is a man between 18 and 29 years old in good health. The sequence joins TRBV7-2 to TRBJ1-1; TRBD1 is possibly the D segment (5 matching bases). Sequenced material: naive CD4+ T cells from blood. Taken with the paper, the label for cell subset or site translates to: true naive CD4+ T cells. The nucleotides read TGTGCCAGCAGCTTAGAGGGGTGGACTGAAGCTTTCTTT. Translated, this is CASSLEGWTEAFF.